What follows are 31 T cell receptor beta chains derived from one specimen sequenced in a study of blood T cell repertoires in COVID-19. The method was immunoSEQ multiplex PCR; TCRdb's version includes in-frame clones alone and lacks a portion of them. Of over 90,000 clones in the sample, 85% to 90% were seen once. The sequencing sample was made of peripheral blood. The receptors come from a man aged 50 or older with active or convalescent COVID-19.

The chain uses TRBV29-1 and TRBJ2-7; TRBD2 matches at 9 bases. This CDR3 is 13 amino acids long. Losses at the gene ends were 7 bases for V and 0 bases for J; bases not matched to a gene: 4. Germline V gene lookup returns CDR1 SQVTM and CDR2 ANQGSEA. The CDR3 spells CSAGGGVSYEQYF. The CDR3 DNA sequence: TGCAGCGCCGGCGGGGGGGTCTCCTACGAGCAGTACTTC.

The gene calls are TRBV4-1 and TRBJ1-2; TRBD1 is a possible D gene (5 bases). V lost 0 bases, J lost 8 bases, and 13 bases lay in between. This CDR3 region has 14 residues. From germline, CDR1 is MGHRA and CDR2 YSYEKL. This CDR3 is CASSQDLPGWGYTF. CDR3 DNA sequence: TGCGCCAGCAGCCAAGATCTTCCAGGGTGGGGCTACACCTTC.

The gene calls are TRBV7-2 and TRBJ2-7, with a weak D call TRBD1 (5 bases). Per germline, CDR1 SGHTA and CDR2 FQGNSA. V lost 1 base and J lost 2, with 9 bases in between. The CDR3 has 14 residues. The CDR3 reads CASSLGSGTYEQYF. CDR3 sequence (DNA): TGTGCCAGCAGCTTAGGGTCAGGGACCTACGAGCAGTACTTC.

The chain uses TRBV14 and TRBJ1-5, with 9 bases fitting TRBD1. CDR3 length: 17 residues. V was pared by 4 bases and J by 2 bases, with 9 bases of the junction left unmatched. The germline V gene encodes CDR1 SGHDN and CDR2 FVKESK. In nucleotides, the CDR3 is TGTGCCAGCAGCCGCCAGACAGGGGGAGAGGGCAATCAGCCCCAGCATTTT. Translating gives CASSRQTGGEGNQPQHF.

The chain is built from TRBV7-9 and TRBJ1-2, with TRBD1 matching over 8 bases. The germline V gene encodes CDR1 SEHNR and CDR2 FQNEAQ (reference sequence). The CDR3 has 16 residues. V shed 1 base and J 7 bases; nucleotides not matched to a gene: 11. As DNA, the CDR3 is TGTGCCAGCAGCTTAGGTGGGGACAGGATTTTAGGTGGCTACACCTTC. Translating it yields CASSLGGDRILGGYTF.

This clone has only one observation. The chain carries TRBV24-1 and TRBJ1-2; possibly TRBD1 for D (6 bases). The CDR3 is 19 residues long. V was shortened by 2 bases and J by 0 bases, with 21 bases between the two germline ends. Germline CDR1 reads KGHDR; CDR2 reads SFDVKD. The CDR3 reads CATSDSNPGTQLTNYGYTF. CDR3 coding DNA: TGTGCCACCAGTGATTCAAATCCCGGGACACAGCTCACTAACTATGGCTACACCTTC.

This CDR3 is CASSYGGQGVPYEQYF. The CDR3 nucleotides read TGTGCCAGCAGTTACGGGGGACAGGGGGTACCCTACGAGCAGTACTTC. The V gene is TRBV6-5, the J gene TRBJ2-7; 11 bases map to TRBD1. Germline V lookup: CDR1 MNHEY, CDR2 SVGAGI. CDR3 size: 16 residues. With 2 bases clipped from V and 2 bases from J, the junction kept 5 bases outside the gene matches.

The chain links TRBV30 to TRBJ1-6; a possible D gene is TRBD1 (5 bases). Germline loops: CDR1 GTSNPN, CDR2 SVGIG (reference sequence). CDR3 size: 14 residues. V lost 1 base to trimming and J lost 8 bases, with 12 bases between them. In nucleotides, the CDR3 is TGTGCCTGGAGTGAAGGGGCGCTGGATTCACCCCTCCACTTT. Translated: CAWSEGALDSPLHF.

The chain combines TRBV20-1 with TRBJ2-1; the match to TRBD2 covers 7 bases. The junction had 7 bases not matched to a gene; V was cut back by 3 bases and J by 2 bases. CDR1 and CDR2 (germline): DFQATT, SNEGSKA (reference sequence). The CDR3 covers 15 residues. CDR3 DNA sequence: TGCAGTGCTAGTAGTCTCGGGACTACCTACAATGAGCAGTTCTTC. Residues: CSASSLGTTYNEQFF.

The V gene is TRBV5-4, the J gene TRBJ1-6, with TRBD1 matching over 7 bases. After removal of 4 bases from V and 4 bases from J, the junction contained 2 bases not matched to a gene. Per the germline V gene, CDR1 is SGHNT and CDR2 is YYREEE (reference sequence). The CDR3 totals 14 residues. The CDR3 loop reads CASSQGQYNSPLHF. In DNA form, the CDR3 reads TGTGCCAGCAGCCAGGGACAGTATAATTCACCCCTCCACTTT.

For the CDR3, the DNA is TGTGCCAGCTCACCACCCCAGGGGGCCGGACGCGAGCAGTACTTC. Translation: CASSPPQGAGREQYF. The J gene is TRBJ2-7, the V gene TRBV18, with 8 nucleotides matching TRBD1. The CDR3 is 15 amino acids. The trim removed 0 bases at V and 6 bases at J, leaving 7 bases unmatched. From germline, CDR1 is KGHSH and CDR2 LQKENI.

The V and J genes are TRBV7-2 and TRBJ2-1, with 8 bases that match TRBD2. This CDR3 contains 15 residues. The J segment lost 3 bases and the V segment lost 1 base, leaving 2 bases of the junction unmatched. CDR1 SGHTA and CDR2 FQGNSA come from the germline V gene. DNA for the CDR3: TGTGCCAGCAGCTTAGAGGCGGGGGGCTACAATGAGCAGTTCTTC. Amino acid sequence: CASSLEAGGYNEQFF.

This sequence joins TRBV5-1 and TRBJ1-2; tentative D call: TRBD1 (6 bases). The CDR3 contains 13 residues. Trimming took 4 bases from V and 8 from J, leaving 15 bases between them. Looked up from germline, CDR1 is SGHRS and CDR2 is YFSETQ. CDR3 bases: TGCGCCAGCAGCCCCCGGACAGAAGGCGGCTACACCTTC. This gives the protein CASSPRTEGGYTF.

The gene calls are TRBV9 and TRBJ1-1; D not certain. Deletions cut 0 bases from V and 5 bases from J, with 8 bases between. Looked up from germline, CDR1 is SGDLS and CDR2 is YYNGEE. The CDR3 totals 13 residues. The CDR3 protein is CASSVATETEAFF. The CDR3 coding sequence is TGTGCCAGCAGCGTAGCTACGGAGACTGAAGCTTTCTTT.

V gene TRBV7-2 combines with J gene TRBJ2-5; D is ambiguous. The CDR3 is 13 residues long. V dropped 4 bases and J dropped 2 bases, with 8 bases sitting between them. In germline, CDR1 is SGHTA, CDR2 FQGNSA. The CDR3 DNA sequence: TGTGCCAGCAGCTCCCAGCGACAAGAGACCCAGTACTTC. It yields the protein CASSSQRQETQYF. Full variable domain (rest looked up from reference TRBV7-2 and TRBJ2-5): GAGVSQSPSNKVTEKGKDVELRCDPISGHTALYWYRQSLGQGLEFLIYFQGNSAPDKSGLPSDRFSAERTGGSVSTLTIQRTQQEDSAVYLCASSSQRQETQYFGPGTRLLVL.

The chain joins TRBV20-1 to TRBJ2-3; a weak D match, TRBD2 (5 bases). The germline V gene has CDR1 DFQATT and CDR2 SNEGSKA (reference sequence). The CDR3 sequence is 11 residues long. CDR3 region: CILERSDTQYF. In nucleotides, the CDR3 is TGCATACTCGAGCGGAGCGATACGCAGTATTTT.

V and J are TRBV7-9 and TRBJ2-7, with 8 positions matching TRBD1. CDR3 length: 14 amino acids. The germline V gene has CDR1 SEHNR and CDR2 FQNEAQ (reference sequence). V was pared by 5 bases and J by 0 bases, with 3 bases of the junction left unmatched. CDR3 residues: CASSVGQASYEQYF. The CDR3 bases are TGTGCCAGCAGCGTGGGACAGGCCTCCTACGAGCAGTACTTC.

The V and J genes are TRBV9 and TRBJ1-2; the match to TRBD1 covers 7 bases. The length of the CDR3 is 16 residues. Trimming at V came to 4 bases and at J to 5 bases, leaving 14 bases not matched to a gene. Germline-derived CDR1 and CDR2 are SGDLS and YYNGEE. CDR3: CASSPPGIGGSYGYTF. The CDR3 DNA reads TGTGCCAGCAGCCCCCCAGGTATAGGGGGCAGTTATGGCTACACCTTC.

This chain uses TRBV6-7 with TRBJ2-1; 9 nucleotides match TRBD1. TRBV6-7 is an ORF; its function is uncertain. The CDR3 is 12 residues long. J was trimmed by 14 bases and V by 6 bases; bases with no gene match: 8. The CDR3, as DNA: TGTGCCAGCAGAAACCGACAGGGGGTCGAGTTCTTC. Its protein is CASRNRQGVEFF.

The chain combines TRBV6-1 with TRBJ1-2; weak D call: TRBD1 (5 bases). The CDR3 runs 13 residues. Trimming cost V 0 bases and J 8 bases, with 10 bases left between them. Germline assignment: CDR1 MNHNS and CDR2 SASEGT. This CDR3 is CASSEASGVGYTF. The CDR3 region has the DNA TGTGCCAGCAGTGAAGCGTCGGGGGTCGGCTACACCTTC.

This clone has just a few counts. V is TRBV19 and J is TRBJ1-5, with unresolved D. The germline V and J ends were trimmed by 5 bases and 4 bases, with 6 bases remaining between them. CDR1 and CDR2 from the germline V gene are LNHDA and SQIVND (reference sequence). The CDR3 consists of 12 residues. The CDR3 protein is CASSLRNQPQHF. The DNA for the CDR3 is TGTGCCAGTAGTCTCAGGAATCAGCCCCAGCATTTT.

The chain combines TRBV19 with TRBJ1-5, with unresolved D. The CDR3 spans 14 residues. CDR1 LNHDA and CDR2 SQIVND come from the germline V gene (reference sequence). Trimming took 9 bases from V and 3 from J, leaving 15 bases between them. CDR3 DNA: TGTGCCAGCAGGTCCCAAGAATTCAATCAGCCCCAGCATTTT. The encoded protein is CASRSQEFNQPQHF.

This sequence joins TRBV7-2 and TRBJ2-3; tentative D call: TRBD1 (6 bases). The CDR3 consists of 16 residues. Per the germline V gene, CDR1 is SGHTA and CDR2 is FQGNSA. The V gene lost 2 bases and the J gene lost 2 bases, with 14 bases spanning the gap. CDR3 in DNA: TGTGCCAGCAGCTTAAGGGGGACACTGCCCACAGATACGCAGTATTTT. Translation gives CASSLRGTLPTDTQYF.

The rearrangement links TRBV6-5 to TRBJ1-2; TRBD1 agrees at 10 bases. The length of the CDR3 is 15 residues. Germline V gene data show CDR1 as MNHEY and CDR2 as SVGAGI. J gave up 2 bases and V 7 bases, and 7 bases lay outside the gene matches. CDR3 sequence (DNA): TGTGCCAGCACCCTCTCGGGACAGGGGAACTATGGCTACACCTTC. Translated, it gives CASTLSGQGNYGYTF.

The DNA of the CDR3 is TGTGCCAGCAGCTTAGTCCTAGCGGGGGGGCTCTCCGGGGCCAACGTCCTGACTTTC. Residues: CASSLVLAGGLSGANVLTF. V and J are TRBV11-2 and TRBJ2-6, with 12 nucleotides matching TRBD2. The CDR3 runs 19 residues. Losses at the gene ends were 1 base for V and 4 bases for J; bases not matched to a gene: 8. Germline V lookup: CDR1 SGHAT, CDR2 FQNNGV.

This clone was picked up one time. The chain combines TRBV25-1 with TRBJ2-5; 10 nucleotides agree with TRBD2. V dropped 6 bases and J dropped 5; count of bases not matched to a gene: 6. The CDR3 sequence is 14 residues long. The germline V gene encodes CDR1 MGHDK and CDR2 SYGVNS. CDR3 DNA sequence: TGTGCCAGCAGCCTAGCGGGGGCGATTGAGACCCAGTACTTC. Amino acid sequence: CASSLAGAIETQYF.

The rearrangement joins TRBV19 to TRBJ1-5; no clear D. Germline V lookup: CDR1 LNHDA, CDR2 SQIVND (reference sequence). The length of the CDR3 is 13 residues. V shed 0 bases and J shed 3 bases, with 3 bases lying between them. The CDR3 coding sequence is TGTGCCAGTAGTATAGACTTCAATCAGCCCCAGCATTTT. Its protein is CASSIDFNQPQHF.

V and J are TRBV28 and TRBJ1-1; D remains unclear. Per germline, CDR1 MDHEN and CDR2 SYDVKM. V lost 6 bases and J 1 base, leaving 6 bases between the germline ends. This CDR3 comprises 12 residues. The CDR3 reads CASSEPNTEAFF. The CDR3 region has the DNA TGTGCCAGCAGCGAGCCGAACACTGAAGCTTTCTTT.

This sequence joins TRBV7-2 and TRBJ2-3, with 14 bases that match TRBD2. Germline V gene data show CDR1 as SGHTA and CDR2 as FQGNSA. This CDR3 spans 17 amino acids. J gave up 1 base and V 4 bases, and 4 bases lay outside the gene matches. The CDR3 loop reads CASSSGLAGGRTDTQYF. Here the CDR3 DNA reads TGTGCCAGCAGCTCCGGACTAGCGGGGGGCCGCACAGATACGCAGTATTTT. Looking up the rest from reference TRBV7-2 and TRBJ2-3 gives the full variable domain: GAGVSQSPSNKVTEKGKDVELRCDPISGHTALYWYRQSLGQGLEFLIYFQGNSAPDKSGLPSDRFSAERTGGSVSTLTIQRTQQEDSAVYLCASSSGLAGGRTDTQYFGPGTRLTVL.

V usage is TRBV30 and J usage is TRBJ2-3; 11 nucleotides align to TRBD2. The germline CDR1 and CDR2 sequences are GTSNPN and SVGIG (reference sequence). This CDR3 spans 15 amino acids. With 3 bases clipped from V and 2 bases from J, the junction kept 4 bases outside the gene matches. Written as DNA, the CDR3 is TGTGCCTGGAGCCGACTAGCGGGGTTCACAGATACGCAGTATTTT. Amino acids: CAWSRLAGFTDTQYF.

This rearrangement joins TRBV3-1 (or the pseudogene TRBV3-2) to TRBJ1-2; 9 bases agree with TRBD1. The CDR3 extends over 15 amino acids. Germline CDR1 is LGHDT and CDR2 is YNNKEL (reference sequence). With 2 bases clipped from V and 7 bases from J, the junction kept 8 bases outside the gene matches. CDR3 amino acids: CASSQFAGQGRGYTF. In DNA form, the CDR3 reads TGTGCCAGCAGCCAATTTGCCGGACAGGGGCGTGGCTACACCTTC.